This TCR beta chain originates from a study of Graves' ophthalmopathy and Graves' hyperthyroidism. Study-level background: Before any treatment was given, at initial diagnosis, peripheral blood was collected.

The sequenced template was RNA, covering the TCR beta CDR3 region. The library came from an HTBI-primed first-round RT-PCR and a second-round multiplex PCR. Via MiXCR, TCRdb re-called the multiplex PCR reads, giving one row per CDR3 protein. This table holds around 670,000 distinct CDR3 sequences, about 44% found once. Germline V gene data show CDR1 as SQVTM and CDR2 as ANQGSEA. The germline V and J ends were trimmed by 4 bases and 7 bases, with 16 bases remaining between them. The CDR3 length is 14 residues. This clonotype showed up many times. The antigen remains undetermined. Orbital computed tomography, together with clinical symptoms, serum thyroxine, TRAb and thyroid ultrasound, was used for diagnosis. Study results and limitations: Using a 13-signature model, the authors split ophthalmopathy from stable hyperthyroidism, with under 90% sensitivity and 81.08% specificity.

This TCR was sampled from an adult man with Graves' ophthalmopathy. This chain uses TRBV29-1 with TRBJ1-4; D not certain. Specimen: peripheral blood. CDR3 protein: CSVVRSQDGEKLFF. CDR3 sequence (DNA): TGCAGCGTTGTCCGAAGTCAGGACGGTGAAAAACTGTTTTTT.